Shown below are 7 T cell receptor beta chains from a single sample sequenced in a study of blood T cell repertoires in COVID-19. Only in-frame clones appear in the TCRdb table, and some are missing; sequencing was by immunoSEQ multiplex PCR. The top ten hold roughly 2% of the sample, which has 220,000 or so clones, around 88% seen once. The source material was PBMCs or T cells enriched from blood (not recorded which). The receptors shown here come from a woman aged 45-60 years who had recovered from COVID-19.

About this clone itself: Other nucleotide sequences from this sample produce the same CDR3. The rearrangement links TRBV9 to TRBJ2-1, with 12 nucleotides matching TRBD2. Looked up from germline, CDR1 is SGDLS and CDR2 is YYNGEE. The CDR3 length is 16 residues. The V gene end was trimmed by 4 bases and the J gene end by 4 bases; junction bases not matched to a gene: 6. The CDR3 protein is CASSPRTSGIYNEQFF. The CDR3 DNA reads as TGTGCCAGCAGCCCAAGGACTAGCGGGATTTACAATGAGCAGTTCTTC. The full variable domain, in which reference TRBV9 and TRBJ2-1 provide the parts outside the CDR3, is DSGVTQTPKHLITATGQRVTLRCSPRSGDLSVYWYQQSLDQGLQFLIQYYNGEERAKGNILERFSAQQFPDLHSELNLSSLELGDSALYFCASSPRTSGIYNEQFFGPGTRLTVL.

The rearrangement uses TRBV28 and TRBJ2-1, with D possibly TRBD2 on 12 matching bases. Germline CDR1 MDHEN, CDR2 SYDVKM. This CDR3 has 21 amino acids. V shed 2 bases and J shed 8 bases, with 34 bases lying between them. For the CDR3, the DNA is TGTGCCAGCAGTTTACGCGGACAGGGGGCCTGGCTAGCGGGAGGGCCGGATGAGCAGTTCTTC. Protein: CASSLRGQGAWLAGGPDEQFF.

There are a few counts of this clone. The rearrangement uses TRBV19 and TRBJ1-4; no reliable D call. Germline CDR1 reads LNHDA; CDR2 reads SQIVND (reference sequence). V was shortened by 2 bases and J by 15 bases, with 13 bases between the two germline ends. This CDR3 has 12 residues. This chain's CDR3 is CASSIRPGFVFF. CDR3 DNA sequence: TGTGCCAGTAGTATAAGGCCCGGGTTTGTGTTTTTT.

The J gene is TRBJ1-3, the V gene TRBV4-1; D is uncertain. The germline V gene encodes CDR1 MGHRA and CDR2 YSYEKL. V gave up 4 bases and J gave up 0 bases, with 19 bases separating them. The CDR3 length is 18 residues. DNA for the CDR3: TGCGCCAGCAGCCGAGACCCCTTAGGAGGGATCTCTGGAAACACCATATATTTT. As protein: CASSRDPLGGISGNTIYF.

In this sample, this clone turned up once. The chain has TRBV7-3 and TRBJ1-1; D perhaps matches TRBD1 (5 bases). CDR1 and CDR2 (germline): SGHTA, FQGTGA. Trimming left V 6 bases short and J 8 bases short, with 16 bases between. The length of the CDR3 is 13 residues. CDR3 sequence: CASRFNVRTEAFF. The DNA of the CDR3 is TGTGCCAGCAGATTTAATGTAAGGACAGAAGCTTTCTTT.

The chain combines TRBV5-1 with TRBJ1-1, with a possible D match to TRBD1 (5 bases). This CDR3 is 15 amino acids long. CDR1 and CDR2 (germline): SGHRS, YFSETQ. V lost 0 bases and J lost 6, with 15 bases in between. This chain's CDR3 is CASSLALGRGSEAFF. CDR3 sequence (DNA): TGCGCCAGCAGCTTGGCTCTGGGGCGGGGGTCTGAAGCTTTCTTT.

The chain has TRBV10-1 and TRBJ1-3, with D possibly matching TRBD1 (5 bases). The length of the CDR3 is 13 residues. Germline V lookup: CDR1 WNHNN, CDR2 SYGVQD (reference sequence). V was trimmed by 3 bases and J by 7 bases, leaving 10 bases between them. CDR3 residues: CASSEFRGNTIYF. CDR3 coding DNA: TGCGCCAGCAGTGAATTTCGGGGGAACACCATATATTTT.